The present TCR beta chain was sequenced within a study of blood T cells in healthy people across ages. For the study at large: About one barcoded beta molecule per two T cells came from capture by template switching.

V was pared by 4 bases and J by 5 bases, with 11 bases between. This CDR3 is 13 amino acids long. From germline, CDR1 is ENHRY and CDR2 SYGVKD. The table lists this clonotype with many counts. A J-beta primer mix and a sample-barcoded 5' primer were used in a second PCR of roughly 6 to 11 cycles. TCRdb itself ran the 5' RACE reads through MiXCR, one entry per CDR3 protein. The table shows some 1.5 million distinct CDR3 sequences, with over 25% occurring only once. Each of the donors had roughly 9.1 milliliters of peripheral blood drawn into EDTA-treated Vacutainer tubes. Input material: blood. The chain combines TRBV10-3 with TRBJ2-5, with D hard to call. The sequence was collected from a woman aged 30 to 39 in good health. In nucleotides, the CDR3 is TGTGCCATCAGTGGCGGATCGAGGGAGACCCAGTACTTC. It yields the protein CAISGGSRETQYF.